This T cell receptor (beta chain) is from a study of blood T cell repertoires in COVID-19. Study as a whole: From the United States, Italy and Spain came samples of acute and convalescent COVID-19.

Generated by immunoSEQ multiplex PCR, the TCRdb table keeps only in-frame clones and is missing some. The profile shows approximately 100,000 clones, about four fifths of them singletons. Sequenced sample: peripheral blood. The receptor comes from a man in his 60s with acute or convalescent COVID-19.

The CDR3 loop is CASSLEGLAGGSYF. The CDR3 DNA is TGCGCCAGCAGCTTGGAGGGACTAGCGGGAGGATCGTACTTC. The V and J genes are TRBV5-1 and TRBJ2-7; 15 bases match TRBD2. The CDR3 consists of 14 residues. V shed 0 bases, J shed 12 bases, and the junction held 4 bases outside the gene matches. The germline gives CDR1 SGHRS, CDR2 YFSETQ.